What follows are 32 T cell receptor beta chains derived from one specimen sequenced in a study of identical twins. Each CDR3 protein is one row after TCRdb ran MiXCR on the 5' RACE reads. This sample has under 300,000 distinct CDR3 sequences, with roughly 13% found just once. These data were likewise used in another study, on yellow fever vaccine responses in identical twins.

Sequenced sample: memory (CD45RO+) T cells sorted from blood. The receptors originated from a woman aged 18-30 years in good health.

The rearrangement joins TRBV11-2 to TRBJ2-2, with D perhaps TRBD1 or TRBD2 (7 bases each). V lost 1 base, J lost 6 bases, and 18 bases lay in between. The CDR3 consists of 17 residues. Germline V CDR1 and CDR2: SGHAT, FQNNGV. Here the CDR3 reads CASSLGLRPGGAGELFF. In DNA, the CDR3 is TGTGCCAGCAGCTTAGGTCTTCGCCCAGGGGGGGCCGGGGAGCTGTTTTTT. Drawing the rest from reference TRBV11-2 and TRBJ2-2, the complete variable domain is EAGVAQSPRYKIIEKRQSVAFWCNPISGHATLYWYQQILGQGPKLLIQFQNNGVVDDSQLPKDRFSAERLKGVDSTLKIQPAKLEDSAVYLCASSLGLRPGGAGELFFGEGSRLTVL.

This CDR3 is CAWSVLQSTGELFF. The CDR3 DNA reads TGTGCCTGGAGTGTATTACAGAGCACCGGGGAGCTGTTTTTT. The chain recombines TRBV30 with TRBJ2-2, with D unclear. The CDR3 runs 14 residues. V lost 0 bases to trimming and J lost 4 bases, with 9 bases between them. Germline loops: CDR1 GTSNPN, CDR2 SVGIG (reference sequence). Complete variable domain (other parts from reference TRBV30 and TRBJ2-2): SQTIHQWPATLVQPVGSPLSLECTVEGTSNPNLYWYRQAAGRGLQLLFYSVGIGQISSEVPQNLSASRPQDRQFILSSKKLLLSDSGFYLCAWSVLQSTGELFFGEGSRLTVL.

The chain uses TRBV4-1 and TRBJ2-7; D possibly corresponds to TRBD2 (5 bases). The CDR3 runs 15 residues. Trimming took off 0 bases at V and 2 bases at J, with 11 bases between the two ends. Germline values: CDR1 MGHRA, CDR2 YSYEKL. The CDR3 DNA reads as TGCGCCAGCAGCCAAGAGGCTAGCCGACCCTACGAGCAGTACTTC. Protein product: CASSQEASRPYEQYF.

The sample holds a few counts of this clonotype. V usage is TRBV7-3 and J usage is TRBJ2-1; either TRBD1 or TRBD2 may fit D (6 bases each). Germline CDR1 SGHTA, CDR2 FQGTGA. The CDR3 extends over 14 amino acids. V gave up 0 bases and J gave up 6 bases, with 9 bases separating them. The CDR3 reads CASSLTSGANEQFF. Written as DNA, the CDR3 is TGTGCCAGCAGCTTAACGTCGGGGGCCAATGAGCAGTTCTTC.

This clonotype was observed at least ten times. The gene calls are TRBV12-3 or TRBV12-4 and TRBJ1-5; 8 nucleotides line up with TRBD1. The CDR3 is made up of 16 amino acids. J gave up 1 base and V 1 base, and 3 bases lay outside the gene matches. CDR3: CASSLGQGASNQPQHF. CDR3 sequence (DNA): TGTGCCAGCAGTTTAGGGCAGGGGGCGAGCAATCAGCCCCAGCATTTT.

The chain couples TRBV6-2 or TRBV6-3 to TRBJ2-7; 7 bases line up with TRBD2. Germline-derived CDR1 and CDR2 are MNHEY and SVGEGT. V gave up 4 bases and J gave up 0 bases; unmatched junction bases: 9. The CDR3 sequence is 16 residues long. CDR3: CASSSPGTTSSYEQYF. In DNA, the CDR3 is TGTGCCAGCAGTTCTCCCGGGACTACCAGCTCCTACGAGCAGTACTTC.

This clonotype came up a few times. At one end the junction does not follow the germline gene, possibly because of a read error. The J gene is TRBJ2-2, the V gene TRBV20-1; weak D call: TRBD1 (6 bases). This CDR3 spans 16 amino acids. Germline V CDR1 and CDR2: DFQATT, SNEGSKA (reference sequence). CDR3 nucleotides: TGCTGTGCTAGAGTGGGGGCACCCCTCGCCGCCGGGGAGCTGTTTTTT. Amino acid sequence: CCARVGAPLAAGELFF.

The rearrangement links TRBV10-3 to TRBJ2-2, with D perhaps TRBD1 (5 bases). The length of the CDR3 is 16 residues. V lost 2 bases and J 1 base, leaving 11 bases between the germline ends. Per germline, CDR1 ENHRY and CDR2 SYGVKD. CDR3: CAISEGWQGNTGELFF. CDR3 sequence (DNA): TGTGCCATCAGTGAGGGTTGGCAGGGGAACACCGGGGAGCTGTTTTTT.

Ten or more counts support this clonotype. The V and J genes are TRBV7-8 and TRBJ2-2, with D possibly being TRBD1 (6 bases). Germline V gives CDR1 SGHVS, CDR2 FQNEAQ. V shed 8 bases and J shed 13 bases, with 14 bases lying between them. CDR3 length equals 11 residues. The CDR3 region is CASGTTRVLFF. CDR3 DNA sequence: TGTGCCAGCGGGACAACCCGGGTGCTGTTTTTT.

V and J are TRBV6-5 and TRBJ1-2, with D uncertain. The CDR3 spans 14 residues. Germline values: CDR1 MNHEY, CDR2 SVGAGI. V was shortened by 2 bases and J by 3 bases, with 10 bases between the two germline ends. The CDR3 bases are TGTGCCAGCAGTTACGCAAAGGGTTACTATGGCTACACCTTC. It specifies CASSYAKGYYGYTF.

This clonotype was counted ten times or more. The rearrangement joins TRBV7-2 to TRBJ1-5, with D uncertain. Germline-derived CDR1 and CDR2 are SGHTA and FQGNSA. The V gene lost 2 bases and the J gene lost 5 bases, with 13 bases spanning the gap. The CDR3 length is 15 residues. The CDR3 DNA follows: TGTGCCAGCAGCTTAATTAGCGCGAAGGATCAGCCCCAGCATTTT. Translating gives CASSLISAKDQPQHF.

This clonotype has only a few counts. This chain uses TRBV7-2 with TRBJ2-4; tentative D call: TRBD2 (6 bases). Germline assignment: CDR1 SGHTA and CDR2 FQGNSA. V was cut by 1 base and J by 5 bases, with 15 bases left in between. This CDR3 comprises 16 residues. CDR3 loop: CASSLGSDRRENIQYF. The CDR3 DNA is TGTGCCAGCAGCTTAGGGTCTGACCGGAGGGAAAACATTCAGTACTTC. Complete variable domain (other parts from reference TRBV7-2 and TRBJ2-4): GAGVSQSPSNKVTEKGKDVELRCDPISGHTALYWYRQSLGQGLEFLIYFQGNSAPDKSGLPSDRFSAERTGGSVSTLTIQRTQQEDSAVYLCASSLGSDRRENIQYFGAGTRLSVL.

The table lists this clonotype with a few counts. This chain links TRBV12-5 with TRBJ2-3; 7 positions agree with TRBD2. The V gene end was trimmed by 6 bases and the J gene end by 5 bases; junction bases not matched to a gene: 8. This CDR3 has 14 residues. Germline CDR1 and CDR2: LGHNT and FRNRAP. CDR3 nucleotides: TGTGCTAGTGGCCCCAGCGGGATAGGAGATACGCAGTATTTT. This encodes CASGPSGIGDTQYF.

This clonotype showed up just a few times. V is TRBV7-2 and J is TRBJ2-1; D is uncertain. Germline CDR1 reads SGHTA; CDR2 reads FQGNSA. The ends were cut back, 1 base at V and 6 bases at J, with 10 bases in the middle. The CDR3 is 14 residues long. The CDR3 sequence is CASSLVPSTNEQFF. The CDR3 bases are TGTGCCAGCAGCTTAGTTCCTAGTACCAATGAGCAGTTCTTC.

A few counts support this clonotype. CDR3 bases: TGTGCCAGCAGTTTGGCGACAGGGGTCTCCTACGAGCAGTACTTC. Protein: CASSLATGVSYEQYF. V is TRBV28 and J is TRBJ2-7, with 8 bases identical to TRBD1. From germline, CDR1 is MDHEN and CDR2 SYDVKM. This CDR3 has 15 residues. J gave up 0 bases and V 3 bases, and 4 bases lay outside the gene matches.

The V call is TRBV7-2, the J call TRBJ2-1; D may be TRBD2 (7 bases). This CDR3 spans 15 amino acids. Trimming removed 2 bases at V and 7 bases at J, with 15 bases between. Per the germline V gene, CDR1 is SGHTA and CDR2 is FQGNSA. CDR3 DNA sequence: TGTGCCAGCAGCTTAAGGGGGGGGGCATCAAATGAGCAGTTCTTC. Its translation is CASSLRGGASNEQFF.

This clonotype was seen repeatedly, ten times or more. The V call is TRBV6-1, the J call TRBJ1-5, with TRBD1 matching 11 bases. CDR1 and CDR2 from the germline V gene are MNHNS and SASEGT. The CDR3 runs to 14 residues. J lost 4 bases, V lost 6 bases, and 2 bases had no gene match. CDR3 in amino acids: CASRGQGGNQPQHF. DNA of the CDR3: TGTGCCAGCAGGGGACAGGGGGGGAATCAGCCCCAGCATTTT.

The chain joins TRBV18 to TRBJ2-3, with D perhaps matching TRBD2 (5 bases). Germline assignment: CDR1 KGHSH and CDR2 LQKENI. Trimming took 3 bases from V and 1 from J, leaving 11 bases between them. CDR3 length: 15 residues. CDR3 sequence (DNA): TGTGCCAGCTCACCCGGGGTAGGAGGCACAGATACGCAGTATTTT. It yields the protein CASSPGVGGTDTQYF.

The chain is built from TRBV7-2 and TRBJ2-2, with 8 bases matching TRBD1. J was trimmed by 6 bases and V by 4 bases; bases with no gene match: 7. Germline values: CDR1 SGHTA, CDR2 FQGNSA. CDR3 length: 15 amino acids. The CDR3 loop is CASSSRTGYSGELFF. CDR3 DNA sequence: TGTGCCAGCAGCTCCAGGACAGGGTATTCCGGGGAGCTGTTTTTT.

The chain combines TRBV27 with TRBJ2-1; perhaps TRBD1 as D (6 bases). The CDR3 length is 12 residues. V was shortened by 6 bases and J by 4 bases, with 7 bases between the two germline ends. The germline V gene encodes CDR1 MNHEY and CDR2 SMNVEV (reference sequence). In nucleotides, the CDR3 is TGTGCCAGCAGGACAGGTTACAATGAGCAGTTCTTC. Encoded protein: CASRTGYNEQFF.

This clonotype showed up many times. The chain joins TRBV29-1 to TRBJ2-7; 7 positions agree with TRBD1. Germline-derived CDR1 and CDR2 are SQVTM and ANQGSEA. V was clipped by 4 bases and J by 2 bases; unmatched bases: 5. This CDR3 is 13 amino acids long. Here the CDR3 DNA reads TGCAGCGTTGGGGACAGAAGAACCTACGAGCAGTACTTC. It encodes CSVGDRRTYEQYF.

This clonotype occurred many times. The chain combines TRBV20-1 with TRBJ2-2; 8 bases are a match to TRBD1. There are 16 residues in the CDR3. Trimming removed 6 bases from V and 3 bases from J; junction bases left unmatched: 12. Germline V gene sequence: CDR1 DFQATT, CDR2 SNEGSKA (reference sequence). The CDR3 bases are TGCAGTGCCGACAGGGGACACCCCCAGGACACCGGGGAGCTGTTTTTT. This sequence encodes CSADRGHPQDTGELFF.

This sequence joins TRBV7-2 and TRBJ2-1, with D possibly TRBD2 on 5 matching bases. CDR1 and CDR2 from the germline V gene are SGHTA and FQGNSA. There are 16 residues in the CDR3. Between the trimmed V and J ends, which lost 4 bases and 2 bases, there was a span of 15 bases. Written as DNA, the CDR3 is TGTGCCAGCAGCTCCGATATAGCGAGCCCCTACAATGAGCAGTTCTTC. Its protein product is CASSSDIASPYNEQFF.

This clonotype was counted a few times. The V and J genes are TRBV5-4 and TRBJ2-3, with D perhaps assigned TRBD1 or TRBD2 (7 bases each). V lost 7 bases to trimming and J lost 1 base, with 19 bases between them. Germline-derived CDR1 and CDR2 are SGHNT and YYREEE (reference sequence). The length of the CDR3 is 16 residues. This CDR3 is CASQGGGTPGTDTQYF. For the CDR3, the DNA is TGTGCCAGCCAGGGGGGGGGTACCCCGGGCACAGATACGCAGTATTTT.

For the CDR3, the DNA is TGTGCCAGCAGCCAAGTTCGTGGCGAGCAGTACTTC. Its translation is CASSQVRGEQYF. The rearrangement uses TRBV3-1 and TRBJ2-7; D not resolved. The CDR3 contains 12 residues. V was cut by 1 base and J by 6 bases, with 7 bases left in between. From germline, CDR1 is LGHDT and CDR2 YNNKEL (reference sequence).

This clonotype turned up a few times. V and J are TRBV29-1 and TRBJ2-7, with 9 bases aligning to TRBD2. The V and J ends lost 6 bases and 7 bases, in that order; junction bases with no gene match: 10. The germline gives CDR1 SQVTM, CDR2 ANQGSEA. The CDR3 has 13 amino acids. The CDR3 nucleotides read TGCAGCGTCGGCGGGGGGGGACGGGGTGAGCAGTACTTC. Translated, it gives CSVGGGGRGEQYF.

V usage is TRBV19 and J usage is TRBJ2-7; D uncertain. CDR1 and CDR2 from the germline V gene are LNHDA and SQIVND (reference sequence). This CDR3 is 14 amino acids long. Trimming cost V 9 bases and J 4 bases, with 19 bases left between them. The CDR3 DNA reads as TGTGCCAGCAAGATGGGCCAGACCGCATACGAGCAGTACTTC. It translates to CASKMGQTAYEQYF.

This clonotype has a handful of counts. The rearrangement joins TRBV4-3 to TRBJ2-5; D unclear. Between the trimmed V and J ends, which lost 3 bases and 4 bases, there was a span of 15 bases. Germline CDR1 LGHNA, CDR2 YSLEER. This CDR3 has 15 amino acids. The CDR3 nucleotides read TGCGCCAGCAGCCATGTCTCGGGTGGAAGAGAGACCCAGTACTTC. Translating it yields CASSHVSGGRETQYF.

This CDR3 reads CASSPRDGITDTQYF. In DNA form, the CDR3 reads TGTGCCAGCAGCCCACGGGACGGCATCACAGATACGCAGTATTTT. The rearrangement joins TRBV9 to TRBJ2-3, with D perhaps matching TRBD1 or TRBD2 (5 bases each). The CDR3 is 15 amino acids. The V and J ends lost 4 bases and 2 bases respectively, with 14 bases between them. CDR1 is SGDLS, CDR2 YYNGEE, per germline. The full variable domain, rest sourced from reference TRBV9 and TRBJ2-3, is DSGVTQTPKHLITATGQRVTLRCSPRSGDLSVYWYQQSLDQGLQFLIQYYNGEERAKGNILERFSAQQFPDLHSELNLSSLELGDSALYFCASSPRDGITDTQYFGPGTRLTVL.

As DNA, the CDR3 is TGCGCCAGCAGCTTGGATGGGAGGACTAATGAAAAACTGTTTTTT. As protein: CASSLDGRTNEKLFF. The chain links TRBV5-1 to TRBJ1-4; the D is unclear. The germline V gene has CDR1 SGHRS and CDR2 YFSETQ. The CDR3 has 15 residues. Trimming cost V 0 bases and J 2 bases, with 8 bases left between them.

This clonotype has only a few counts. V is TRBV2 and J is TRBJ2-1, with 12 bases fitting TRBD2. V gave up 7 bases and J gave up 6 bases; unmatched junction bases: 7. The CDR3 is 15 amino acids. CDR1 is SNHLY, CDR2 FYNNEI, per germline. In DNA form, the CDR3 reads TGTGCCAGCACTCTAGGACTAGCGGGAATCAATGAGCAGTTCTTC. As protein: CASTLGLAGINEQFF.

This clonotype was seen repeatedly, ten times or more. This chain links TRBV12-3 or TRBV12-4 with TRBJ1-5; D gene unclear. Between the trimmed V and J ends, which lost 6 bases and 5 bases, there was a span of 11 bases. The CDR3 spans 13 residues. The CDR3 is CASSLSGDQPQHF. The CDR3, as DNA: TGTGCCAGCAGCCTTTCAGGCGATCAGCCCCAGCATTTT.